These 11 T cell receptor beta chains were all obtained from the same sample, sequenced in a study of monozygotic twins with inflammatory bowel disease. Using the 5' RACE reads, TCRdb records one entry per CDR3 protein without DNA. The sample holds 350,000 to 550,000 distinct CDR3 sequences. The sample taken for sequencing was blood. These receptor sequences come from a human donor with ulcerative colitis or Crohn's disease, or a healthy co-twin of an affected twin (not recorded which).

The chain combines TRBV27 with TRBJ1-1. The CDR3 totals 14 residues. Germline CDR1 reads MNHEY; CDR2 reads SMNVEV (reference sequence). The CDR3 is CASSHSDMNTEAFF.

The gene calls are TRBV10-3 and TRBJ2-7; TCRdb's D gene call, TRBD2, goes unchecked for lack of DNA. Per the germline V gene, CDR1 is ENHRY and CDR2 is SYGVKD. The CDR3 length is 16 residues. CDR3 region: CAIGRFLAGGSYEQYF.

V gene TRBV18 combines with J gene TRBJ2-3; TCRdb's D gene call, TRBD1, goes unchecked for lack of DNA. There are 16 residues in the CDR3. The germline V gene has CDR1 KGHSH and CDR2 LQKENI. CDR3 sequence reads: CASSPRQGFGTDTQYF.

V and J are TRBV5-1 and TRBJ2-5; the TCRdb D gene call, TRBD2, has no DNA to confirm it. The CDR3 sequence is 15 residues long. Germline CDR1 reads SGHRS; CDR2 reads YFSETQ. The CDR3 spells CASSFSGTPQETQYF.

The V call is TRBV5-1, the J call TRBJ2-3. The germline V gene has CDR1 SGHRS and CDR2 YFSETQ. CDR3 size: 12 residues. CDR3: CASSFLGDTQYF.

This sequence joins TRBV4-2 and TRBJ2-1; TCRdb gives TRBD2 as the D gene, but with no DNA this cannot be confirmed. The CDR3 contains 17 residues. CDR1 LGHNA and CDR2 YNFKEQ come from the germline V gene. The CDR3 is CASSRAGTSPPPDEQFF.

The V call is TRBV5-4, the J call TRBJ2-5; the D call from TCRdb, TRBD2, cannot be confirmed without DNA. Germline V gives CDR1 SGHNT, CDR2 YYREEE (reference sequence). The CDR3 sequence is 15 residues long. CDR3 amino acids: CASSSRLAGEETQYF.

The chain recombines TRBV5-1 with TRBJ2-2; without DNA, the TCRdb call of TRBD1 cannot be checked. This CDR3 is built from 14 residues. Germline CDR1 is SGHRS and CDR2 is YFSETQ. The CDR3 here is CASSLAWGTGQLFF.

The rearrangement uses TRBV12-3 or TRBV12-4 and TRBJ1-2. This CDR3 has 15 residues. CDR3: CASSPHAGGPEGYTF.

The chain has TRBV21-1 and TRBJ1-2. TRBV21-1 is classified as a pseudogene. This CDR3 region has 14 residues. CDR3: CASRKGTNGYGYTF.

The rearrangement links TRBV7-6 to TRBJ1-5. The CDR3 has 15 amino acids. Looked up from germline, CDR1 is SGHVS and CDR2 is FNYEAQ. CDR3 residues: CASSLGTEAGQPQHF.